One sample yielded the 17 T cell receptor beta chains listed below, sequenced in a study of T cells expressing NK-cell markers. Using the 5' RACE reads, TCRdb records one entry per CDR3 protein without DNA. The listing records several thousand distinct CDR3 sequences. Sequenced material: blood T cells: a sorted CD56 or NKG2C T cell subset, CD4+ or CD8+ T cells, or bulk PBMC T cells (not recorded which). The origin of the receptors is a man between 18 and 35 years old in good health.

V gene TRBV11-2 combines with J gene TRBJ2-4; TCRdb picks TRBD1, but there is no DNA to check that call. The CDR3 is 16 residues long. The germline V gene encodes CDR1 SGHAT and CDR2 FQNNGV. The CDR3 here is CASSPFRDRAAGIQYF.

The chain is built from TRBV7-3 and TRBJ2-7; the TRBD2 assignment by TCRdb is unverifiable without DNA. The CDR3 runs to 14 residues. Germline V gene lookup returns CDR1 SGHTA and CDR2 FQGTGA. Here the CDR3 reads CASSDDGLTVKQYF.

This chain joins TRBV18 and TRBJ2-1; checking the TCRdb D call of TRBD2 is not possible without DNA. The germline V gene has CDR1 KGHSH and CDR2 LQKENI. The CDR3 sequence is 15 residues long. The CDR3 reads CASSPELAAYNEQFF.

The chain combines TRBV7-8 with TRBJ2-1; TCRdb selects TRBD2, and the lack of DNA leaves this call unchecked. Germline V CDR1 and CDR2: SGHVS, FQNEAQ. The CDR3 extends over 13 amino acids. CDR3 sequence reads: CASATSGWNEQFF.

Measured by frequency, this clonotype is medium-sized. The chain links TRBV20-1 to TRBJ1-2; with no DNA, the TCRdb D assignment of TRBD1 cannot be verified. CDR3 size: 14 residues. Per germline, CDR1 DFQATT and CDR2 SNEGSKA (reference sequence). The CDR3 here is CSARQGVWNYGYTF.

This clonotype is identified as medium-sized from frequency. The gene calls are TRBV30 and TRBJ1-5; checking the TCRdb D call of TRBD1 is not possible without DNA. The CDR3 extends over 14 amino acids. Germline V lookup: CDR1 GTSNPN, CDR2 SVGIG (reference sequence). CDR3 region: CAWDTGTRGQPQHF.

The gene calls are TRBV24-1 and TRBJ2-2; checking the TCRdb D call of TRBD1 is not possible without DNA. The germline V gene encodes CDR1 KGHDR and CDR2 SFDVKD. CDR3 length equals 15 residues. CDR3: CATSDLPSGTGELFF.

The chain employs TRBV6-1 and TRBJ2-1; TCRdb proposes TRBD2, but this gene call is untestable without DNA. The CDR3 runs 14 residues. The germline gives CDR1 MNHNS, CDR2 SASEGT. The CDR3 spells CASSQEGPGNEQFF.

The chain combines TRBV11-2 with TRBJ1-2; checking the TCRdb D call of TRBD1 is not possible without DNA. This CDR3 is built from 14 residues. Germline lookup yields CDR1 SGHAT and CDR2 FQNNGV. The CDR3 loop is CASSPSGGIYGYTF.

V is TRBV20-1 and J is TRBJ1-2; the TCRdb D gene call, TRBD1, has no DNA to confirm it. The CDR3 has 15 residues. From germline, CDR1 is DFQATT and CDR2 SNEGSKA (reference sequence). This CDR3 reads CSARDRTASNYGYTF.

The chain joins TRBV7-8 to TRBJ1-6; TCRdb's D call, TRBD1, is unchecked because there is no DNA. Germline V CDR1 and CDR2: SGHVS, FQNEAQ. The length of the CDR3 is 15 residues. CDR3 region: CASTYPDSYNSPLHF.

CDR3 in amino acids: CATSRQLQGNVEETQYF. V usage is TRBV15 and J usage is TRBJ2-5; the TRBD1 assignment by TCRdb is unverifiable without DNA. CDR3 length equals 17 residues. Germline CDR1 reads LNHNV; CDR2 reads YYDKDF (reference sequence).

This clonotype is deemed medium-sized by its frequency. The chain carries TRBV6-5 and TRBJ1-4. The CDR3 covers 12 residues. The germline V gene has CDR1 MNHEY and CDR2 SVGAGI. The chain's CDR3 is CASIVTNEKLFF.

This chain links TRBV14 with TRBJ1-1. Germline assignment: CDR1 SGHDN and CDR2 FVKESK. This CDR3 has 13 amino acids. CDR3 in amino acids: CASSQMRVSEAFF.

V is TRBV28 and J is TRBJ2-1; TCRdb's assignment of TRBD2 cannot be checked, as there is no DNA. The CDR3 runs 15 residues. CDR1 and CDR2 (germline): MDHEN, SYDVKM. The CDR3 loop reads CASSSERGKYNEQFF.

The chain combines TRBV28 with TRBJ1-5. The germline V gene has CDR1 MDHEN and CDR2 SYDVKM. The CDR3 contains 13 residues. The CDR3 sequence: CASSFPEDQPQHF.

The rearrangement joins TRBV30 to TRBJ2-7; as DNA is missing, the TRBD2 call by TCRdb cannot be tested. The CDR3 contains 15 residues. Germline V CDR1 and CDR2: GTSNPN, SVGIG (reference sequence). The CDR3 region is CAWSGGLAPTYEQYF.